Following are 31 T cell receptor beta chains from one sample sequenced in a study of blood T cell repertoires in COVID-19. Here immunoSEQ multiplex PCR was the method, and the copy in TCRdb shows in-frame clones only, minus some. The sample contains around 100,000 clones, more than 70% of which appear only once. The sample taken for sequencing was peripheral blood. The receptors were gathered from a human donor in a cohort sampled during active COVID-19.

This clone was observed a handful of times. The chain carries TRBV6-5 and TRBJ1-3; D unresolved. Germline-derived CDR1 and CDR2 are MNHEY and SVGAGI. The CDR3 spans 16 residues. Trimming left V 3 bases short and J 4 bases short, with 16 bases between. DNA for the CDR3: TGTGCCAGCAGTTATGTACGAGGAGGAACCGGAAACACCATATATTTT. Protein product: CASSYVRGGTGNTIYF.

The rearrangement joins TRBV4-3 to TRBJ1-5; 8 nucleotides align to TRBD1. The CDR3 is 16 residues long. Germline trimming cut 2 bases from V and 4 bases from J; bases unmatched to any gene: 7. CDR1 LGHNA and CDR2 YSLEER come from the germline V gene. CDR3 sequence: CASSQLLGQGNQPQHF. The CDR3 DNA is TGCGCCAGCAGCCAACTTCTCGGACAGGGAAATCAGCCCCAGCATTTT.

A single count supports this clone. The chain carries TRBV9 and TRBJ1-2; D perhaps matches TRBD1 (6 bases). This CDR3 region has 15 residues. V was shortened by 3 bases and J by 3 bases, with 15 bases between the two germline ends. Germline CDR1 is SGDLS and CDR2 is YYNGEE. CDR3 residues: CASSAAHEGDYGYTF. CDR3 bases: TGTGCCAGCAGCGCAGCACATGAGGGGGACTATGGCTACACCTTC.

The chain combines TRBV3-1 (or the pseudogene TRBV3-2) with TRBJ2-1; D possibly corresponds to TRBD1 (6 bases). This CDR3 has 15 residues. With 1 base removed from V and 10 bases from J, the gap between germline ends came to 17 bases. Germline V lookup: CDR1 LGHDT, CDR2 YNNKEL (reference sequence). CDR3 sequence: CASSQGSTGPVEQFF. The CDR3, as DNA: TGTGCCAGCAGCCAAGGATCGACAGGACCGGTCGAGCAGTTCTTC.

The chain uses TRBV7-2 and TRBJ2-7; the match to TRBD2 covers 8 bases. CDR1 and CDR2 from the germline V gene are SGHTA and FQGNSA. This CDR3 region has 16 residues. With V trimmed by 1 base and J by 3 bases, 8 bases remained unmatched. The CDR3 DNA is TGTGCCAGCAGCTTAGAGAGGAGAACTAGCGGCTACGAGCAGTACTTC. Translating gives CASSLERRTSGYEQYF.

J is TRBJ2-3 and V is TRBV3-1 (or the pseudogene TRBV3-2); D not resolved. Trimming left V 3 bases short and J 8 bases short, with 6 bases between. The CDR3 loop spans 11 amino acids. The germline gives CDR1 LGHDT, CDR2 YNNKEL (reference sequence). CDR3 in amino acids: CASSHLSTQYF. CDR3 bases: TGTGCCAGCAGCCATCTCAGTACGCAGTATTTT.

The chain has TRBV2 and TRBJ1-5, with 8 bases aligning to TRBD1. V shed 4 bases, J shed 1 base, and the junction held 3 bases outside the gene matches. Germline CDR1 reads SNHLY; CDR2 reads FYNNEI. The CDR3 sequence is 15 residues long. This chain's CDR3 is CASSVAGGSNQPQHF. DNA of the CDR3: TGTGCCAGCAGTGTGGCAGGGGGCAGCAATCAGCCCCAGCATTTT.

This chain connects TRBV5-1 to TRBJ2-2; TRBD2 aligns across 10 bases. Per germline, CDR1 SGHRS and CDR2 YFSETQ. CDR3 length: 15 amino acids. After removal of 7 bases from V and 0 bases from J, the junction contained 3 bases not matched to a gene. CDR3 sequence (DNA): TGCGCCAGCGGCCTAGCGGGGGCGAACACCGGGGAGCTGTTTTTT. It codes for CASGLAGANTGELFF.

The sample holds a few counts of this clone. The CDR3 reads CATSRALQTAINTEAFF. The CDR3 nucleotides read TGTGCCACCAGCAGAGCCCTACAGACAGCGATTAACACTGAAGCTTTCTTT. The rearrangement links TRBV15 to TRBJ1-1, with a weak D call TRBD1 (5 bases). The CDR3 totals 17 residues. Germline V gene lookup returns CDR1 LNHNV and CDR2 YYDKDF (reference sequence). Trimming shortened V by 1 base and J by 2 bases, and 17 bases separated the two germline ends.

In its sample, this clone was seen a few times. V gene TRBV5-6 combines with J gene TRBJ2-1; 16 positions agree with TRBD2. Unmatched junction bases numbered 7, after V lost 4 bases and J lost 9 bases. The germline CDR1 and CDR2 sequences are SGHDT and YYEEEE. The CDR3 has 16 residues. DNA for the CDR3: TGTGCCAGCAGCCCCCGAGGGACTAGCGGGAGGGGTGAGCAGTTCTTC. It specifies CASSPRGTSGRGEQFF.

The chain uses TRBV21-1 and TRBJ2-1; the table's D call TRBD2 went unverified against the DNA. TRBV21-1 is given as a pseudogene. CDR3 length: 15 amino acids. As DNA, the CDR3 is TGTGCCAGCAGCAAAGGACTGGCCTCCTACAATGAGCAGTTCTTC. It yields the protein CASSKGLASYNEQFF.

V and J are TRBV4-3 and TRBJ2-3, with TRBD2 matching over 10 bases. Per germline, CDR1 LGHNA and CDR2 YSLEER. This CDR3 spans 17 amino acids. With V trimmed by 0 bases and J by 7 bases, 10 bases remained unmatched. CDR3 protein: CASSQDRGGTSVNTQYF. In nucleotides, the CDR3 is TGCGCCAGCAGCCAAGATCGGGGCGGGACTAGCGTAAATACGCAGTATTTT.

The J gene is TRBJ2-1, the V gene TRBV28; 11 nucleotides agree with TRBD1. The V gene's germline CDR1 is MDHEN and CDR2 SYDVKM. The CDR3 length is 16 residues. The J segment lost 9 bases and the V segment lost 8 bases, leaving 15 bases of the junction unmatched. Written as DNA, the CDR3 is TGTGCCAGCGAACCAAACCGGGACAGGGGGAATGGTGAGCAGTTCTTC. Its protein product is CASEPNRDRGNGEQFF.

This clone occurred a few times. This chain connects TRBV11-3 to TRBJ2-1; 7 bases align to TRBD2. The V gene's germline CDR1 is SGHNT and CDR2 YENEEA. The V segment lost 6 bases and the J segment 0 bases; nucleotides outside the gene matches: 8. The length of the CDR3 is 16 residues. Written as DNA, the CDR3 is TGTGCCAGCAGGGCTCGGGGGGAGAGCTCCTACAATGAGCAGTTCTTC. Translated, it gives CASRARGESSYNEQFF.

The chain couples TRBV5-6 to TRBJ2-1, with 8 nucleotides matching TRBD1. This CDR3 comprises 17 residues. Germline CDR1 SGHDT, CDR2 YYEEEE. The V and J ends lost 4 bases and 2 bases, in that order; junction bases with no gene match: 11. In DNA, the CDR3 is TGTGCCAGCAGCGTAACCGAACAGGGGGGACCCTACAATGAGCAGTTCTTC. It is translated as CASSVTEQGGPYNEQFF.

The chain links TRBV5-1 to TRBJ2-3; TRBD2 agrees at 9 bases. The CDR3 extends over 16 amino acids. The trim removed 0 bases at V and 0 bases at J, leaving 2 bases unmatched. The germline gives CDR1 SGHRS, CDR2 YFSETQ. The CDR3 protein is CASSLGLADSTDTQYF. CDR3 DNA: TGCGCCAGCAGCTTGGGACTAGCGGATAGCACAGATACGCAGTATTTT.

This clone was seen a single time. V gene TRBV5-8 combines with J gene TRBJ1-5; possibly TRBD1 for D (6 bases). The CDR3 is 15 residues long. The germline V gene encodes CDR1 SGHTS and CDR2 YDEGEE. The V gene lost 3 bases and the J gene lost 4 bases, with 14 bases spanning the gap. The CDR3 sequence is CASSSTGSGNQPQHF. As DNA, the CDR3 is TGTGCCAGCAGCTCTACAGGGTCAGGAAATCAGCCCCAGCATTTT.

The chain joins TRBV7-2 to TRBJ2-4, with D possibly TRBD1 on 6 matching bases. The V end was cut by 1 base, the J end by 7 bases, with 14 bases between. This CDR3 spans 15 amino acids. Germline CDR1 and CDR2: SGHTA and FQGNSA. The DNA for the CDR3 is TGTGCCAGCAGCTTAGAGGGACACCCTGGGAACATTCAGTACTTC. It translates to CASSLEGHPGNIQYF.

CDR3 region: CASSQDGTGQGTGELFF. CDR3 coding DNA: TGCGCCAGCAGCCAAGACGGGACGGGACAGGGAACCGGGGAGCTGTTTTTT. The genes are TRBV4-1 and TRBJ2-2, with TRBD1 matching 9 bases. The CDR3 has 17 amino acids. Germline values: CDR1 MGHRA, CDR2 YSYEKL. Trimming removed 0 bases from V and 5 bases from J; junction bases left unmatched: 7.

The chain couples TRBV4-3 to TRBJ2-7, with 8 bases identical to TRBD1. This CDR3 is 13 amino acids long. V lost 5 bases to trimming and J lost 7 bases; unmatched junction nucleotides: 7. Germline V lookup: CDR1 LGHNA, CDR2 YSLEER. CDR3 nucleotide sequence: TGCGCCAGCAGCTCCGGACAGGGAAGGGAGCAGTACTTC. Protein: CASSSGQGREQYF.

The chain joins TRBV7-9 to TRBJ2-7; 9 bases agree with TRBD2. The CDR3 contains 15 residues. J lost 0 bases, V lost 5 bases, and 5 bases had no gene match. Germline CDR1 and CDR2: SEHNR and FQNEAQ (reference sequence). The CDR3 loop reads CASSGYSGSSYEQYF. CDR3 DNA: TGTGCCAGCAGCGGATATAGCGGGAGCTCCTACGAGCAGTACTTC.

This sequence joins TRBV21-1 and TRBJ2-3; the table names TRBD2, a call not compared with the DNA. TRBV21-1 is a documented pseudogene. This CDR3 contains 13 residues. CDR3 loop: CASSEESTDTQYF. CDR3 nucleotide sequence: TGTGCCAGCAGCGAGGAATCAACAGATACGCAGTATTTT.

The chain uses TRBV19 and TRBJ2-3; 11 bases match TRBD2. The CDR3 length is 16 residues. The germline gives CDR1 LNHDA, CDR2 SQIVND (reference sequence). J gave up 3 bases and V 5 bases, and 7 bases lay outside the gene matches. The CDR3 coding sequence is TGTGCCAGTAGTGCGCTAGCGGGAGGCAAGACAGATACGCAGTATTTT. This sequence encodes CASSALAGGKTDTQYF.

J is TRBJ2-5 and V is TRBV2; 12 nucleotides agree with TRBD2. CDR3 size: 15 residues. Trimming cost V 4 bases and J 5 bases; bases outside gene matches: 5. CDR1 is SNHLY, CDR2 FYNNEI, per germline. In nucleotides, the CDR3 is TGTGCCAGCAGTGCGGGACTAGCGGGTGGTGAGACCCAGTACTTC. It codes for CASSAGLAGGETQYF.

The chain recombines TRBV6-5 with TRBJ1-4, with D unresolved. Germline V CDR1 and CDR2: MNHEY, SVGAGI. The V gene lost 0 bases and the J gene lost 5 bases, with 7 bases spanning the gap. The CDR3 sequence is 14 residues long. The CDR3 region is CASSYSSENEKLFF. The DNA for the CDR3 is TGTGCCAGCAGTTACTCTTCGGAGAATGAAAAACTGTTTTTT.

The chain has TRBV6-5 and TRBJ1-3, with D possibly being TRBD1 (6 bases). With 5 bases removed from V and 2 bases from J, the gap between germline ends came to 13 bases. The CDR3 consists of 15 residues. The germline gives CDR1 MNHEY, CDR2 SVGAGI. CDR3 sequence: CASSKNWGPGNTIYF. The CDR3 coding sequence is TGTGCCAGCAGTAAGAATTGGGGGCCTGGAAACACCATATATTTT.

V and J are TRBV7-8 and TRBJ1-2; 9 nucleotides agree with TRBD1. The CDR3 extends over 14 amino acids. Germline CDR1 and CDR2: SGHVS and FQNEAQ. J was trimmed by 4 bases and V by 1 base; bases with no gene match: 1. The CDR3 DNA reads TGTGCCAGCAGCTTAGACAGGGGGCTCTATGGCTACACCTTC. The encoded protein is CASSLDRGLYGYTF.

This clone was recorded once. V gene TRBV6-2 or TRBV6-3 combines with J gene TRBJ1-1; 7 nucleotides line up with TRBD1. Germline V gives CDR1 MNHEY, CDR2 SVGEGT. With 6 bases clipped from V and 0 bases from J, the junction kept 10 bases outside the gene matches. This CDR3 contains 16 residues. CDR3 residues: CASSPGTAGMNTEAFF. For the CDR3, the DNA is TGTGCCAGCAGCCCTGGGACAGCAGGTATGAACACTGAAGCTTTCTTT.

V is TRBV12-3 or TRBV12-4 and J is TRBJ2-7; 9 bases line up with TRBD1. V trimming: 4 bases; J trimming: 4 bases; junction bases outside the gene matches: 2. The CDR3 loop spans 13 amino acids. The CDR3 nucleotides read TGTGCCAGCAGTTGGACAGGGGTATACGAGCAGTACTTC. This sequence encodes CASSWTGVYEQYF.

By share, this clone counts as large. The chain recombines TRBV6-2 or TRBV6-3 with TRBJ2-7; D gene uncertain. Looked up from germline, CDR1 is MNHEY and CDR2 is SVGEGT. This CDR3 contains 12 residues. Trimming pared 3 bases from V and 2 bases from J, leaving 5 bases between. This CDR3 is CASSYTAYEQYF. As DNA, the CDR3 is TGTGCCAGCAGTTATACAGCCTACGAGCAGTACTTC.

This chain links TRBV7-9 with TRBJ2-3; tentative D call: TRBD1 (5 bases). This CDR3 spans 19 amino acids. Germline lookup yields CDR1 SEHNR and CDR2 FQNEAQ (reference sequence). V lost 6 bases to trimming and J lost 1 base, with 26 bases between them. CDR3 loop: CASRENMIRRVGGTDTQYF. The CDR3 bases are TGTGCCAGCAGAGAAAATATGATACGCAGGGTGGGTGGCACAGATACGCAGTATTTT.